The rows below give T cell receptor beta chains drawn from one sample of a study of cytomegalovirus exposure and HLA in healthy donors. Assay: immunoSEQ multiplex PCR; the TCRdb copy retains only in-frame clones and omits some. This sample has about 240,000 clones, with about 83% found just once. Sequencing input: PBMCs. The receptors shown here come from a man aged 18-30 years in good health and CMV-seronegative. Each CDR3 is given with its conserved first and last residue. The order of the fields is D gene, clone size, V gene, J gene, CDR3 DNA, CDR3 protein. D genes are given only for firm matches. Some rows mark clone size as missing; the rest say once, few, many or name a class of expanded clone.

>NA|NA|TRBV27|TRBJ1-5
TGTGCCAGCAGTACCGGTCCCAATCAGCCCCAGCATTTT
CASSTGPNQPQHF
>NA|NA|TRBV18|TRBJ2-6
TGTGCCAGCTCACCGAAATCCGGGGACACTGGGGCCAACGTCCTGACTTTC
CASSPKSGDTGANVLTF
>TRBD1|NA|TRBV10-3|TRBJ1-2
TGTGCCATCAGGATGGGACAGACCCTGGGCTACACCTTC
CAIRMGQTLGYTF
>TRBD1|NA|TRBV4-1|TRBJ1-6
TGCGCCAGCAGCCAAATCACAGGGGGCACCTATAATTCACCCCTCCACTTT
CASSQITGGTYNSPLHF
>NA|NA|TRBV2|TRBJ1-2
TGTGCCAGCACCCCTACAGGGATCTATGGCTACACCTTC
CASTPTGIYGYTF
>TRBD2|NA|TRBV15|TRBJ2-7
TGTGCCACCAGCAGAGGGGATAGCGGGGGCTACGAGCAGTACTTC
CATSRGDSGGYEQYF
>TRBD1|NA|TRBV27|TRBJ2-7
TGTGCCAGCAGTTATAGGACAGGTTGGGGGTTTAGCGAGCAGTACTTC
CASSYRTGWGFSEQYF
>TRBD1|NA|TRBV19|TRBJ2-7
TGTGCCAGTAGTACCGGGACAGGGGGTTACGAGCAGTACTTC
CASSTGTGGYEQYF
>TRBD1|NA|TRBV5-1|TRBJ1-1
TGCGCCAGCAGCTCCCAGGGGGTAGGCACTGAAGCTTTCTTT
CASSSQGVGTEAFF
>TRBD1|NA|TRBV19|TRBJ2-3
TGTGCCAGTAGTATAGGCCGACCCGGACAGGGGGTAAGCACAGATACGCAGTATTTT
CASSIGRPGQGVSTDTQYF
>NA|once|TRBV11-2|TRBJ1-5
TGTGCCAGCAGCTCAACCAGGGGCCATAGCAATCAGCCCCAGCATTTT
CASSSTRGHSNQPQHF
>NA|NA|TRBV5-6|TRBJ2-7
TGTGCCAGCAGCTTGGATGTGGGGAGGGAGCAGTACTTC
CASSLDVGREQYF
>NA|NA|TRBV23-1|TRBJ2-6
TGCGCCAGCAGTCAACCCGCGGGATTCGACCGACCCTCTGGGGCCAACGTCCTGACTTTC
CASSQPAGFDRPSGANVLTF
>NA|NA|TRBV5-6|TRBJ2-7
TGTGCCAGCAGCCGAATCCCCCCGGCGACTCAGGGCGAGCAGTACTTC
CASSRIPPATQGEQYF
>NA|NA|TRBV5-1|TRBJ1-1
TGCGCCACCCAGATAGCCGGGAACACTGAAGCTTTCTTT
CATQIAGNTEAFF
>TRBD2|once|TRBV4-1|TRBJ2-1
TGCGCCACCGCGCGGATAGCGGGAGTGGGGAATGAGCAGTTCTTC
CATARIAGVGNEQFF
>NA|NA|TRBV11-2|TRBJ2-7
TGTGCCAGCAGCTTAATGATGACTGTGGGCTACGAGCAGTACTTC
CASSLMMTVGYEQYF
>NA|NA|TRBV5-4|TRBJ1-4
TGTGCCAGCAGCTTGGGCTCTGGGCAGCCTGAAAAACTGTTTTTT
CASSLGSGQPEKLFF
>TRBD2|NA|TRBV5-4|TRBJ2-7
TGTGCCAGCAGTTCGGAAATGACTAGCCGCGAGCAGTACTTC
CASSSEMTSREQYF
>NA|NA|TRBV7-8|TRBJ2-7
TGTGCCAGCAGCTTAGTCAGCGGCACCTACGAGCAGTACTTC
CASSLVSGTYEQYF
>TRBD1|NA|TRBV7-2|TRBJ2-2
TGTGCCAGCAGCTTCGCAGGGGGCACCGGGGAGCTGTTTTTT
CASSFAGGTGELFF
>TRBD2|NA|TRBV6-5|TRBJ2-7
TGTGCCAGCAGTTATGATGCGGGGGGGCTCCGGGAGCAGTACTTC
CASSYDAGGLREQYF
>TRBD1|few|TRBV4-3|TRBJ2-7
TGCGCCAGCAGCCTATTACAGGGGGGACAGGTCTACGAGCAGTACTTC
CASSLLQGGQVYEQYF
>TRBD2|NA|TRBV6-5|TRBJ2-1
TGTGCCAGTTCCCCGGGACTAGCGGCATACAATGAGCAGTTCTTC
CASSPGLAAYNEQFF
>TRBD1|NA|TRBV19|TRBJ2-3
TGTGCCACCGCCGACAGGGGCGGCACAGATACGCAGTATTTT
CATADRGGTDTQYF
>NA|NA|TRBV29-1|TRBJ1-1
TGCAGCGTTGAATCGGGCAACAGGATTTCCATGAACACTGAAGCTTTCTTT
CSVESGNRISMNTEAFF
>NA|once|TRBV2|TRBJ2-3
TGTGCCAGCAGGTCCATAGATACGCAGTATTTT
CASRSIDTQYF
>NA|NA|TRBV7-2|TRBJ2-7
TGTGCCAGCAGCTTAGGGGACGGGGGTCTCTACGAGCAGTACTTC
CASSLGDGGLYEQYF
>TRBD2|NA|TRBV9|TRBJ2-7
TGTGCCAGCAGCCACGGTGGGTCTAGCGGGAGGGCCGAGCAGTACTTC
CASSHGGSSGRAEQYF
>TRBD1|NA|TRBV7-9|TRBJ2-1
TGTGCCAGCAAGGGACAGACCAATGAGCAGTTCTTC
CASKGQTNEQFF
>NA|NA|TRBV4-1|TRBJ2-5
TGCGCCAGCAGCCTCTTAACCGGGACTCAAGAGACCCAGTACTTC
CASSLLTGTQETQYF
>NA|NA|TRBV14|TRBJ2-1
TGTGCCAGCAGCCGCTTAGGGGCAGACAATGAGCAGTTCTTC
CASSRLGADNEQFF
>NA|NA|TRBV7-9|TRBJ1-6
TGTGCCAGCACCGTGACCGGGAGCTCCTATAATTCACCCCTCCACTTT
CASTVTGSSYNSPLHF
>TRBD1|NA|TRBV14|TRBJ1-2
TGTGCCAGCAGCTCCGACAGGGAGGGCTACACCTTC
CASSSDREGYTF
>TRBD1|NA|TRBV9|TRBJ1-4
TGTGCCAGCAGCGCTCGGAGGGACAGTGAAAAACTGTTTTTT
CASSARRDSEKLFF
>TRBD1|NA|TRBV2|TRBJ1-5
TGTGCCAGCACCGCGGAGGGGACAGGCAATCAGCCCCAGCATTTT
CASTAEGTGNQPQHF
>TRBD2|NA|TRBV27|TRBJ2-1
TGTGCCAGCAGTCCAGAACTAGCGACCCACAATGAGCAGTTCTTC
CASSPELATHNEQFF
>TRBD1|NA|TRBV29-1|TRBJ2-5
TGCAGCGCTGAGGGCAGGGGGATCCAAGAGACCCAGTACTTC
CSAEGRGIQETQYF
>TRBD2|NA|TRBV4-3|TRBJ2-1
TGCGCCAGCAGCCAAGAGGCGTCTAGCGGGTACAATGAGCAGTTCTTC
CASSQEASSGYNEQFF
>NA|NA|TRBV23-1|TRBJ2-6
TGCGCCAGCAGCCAAGAGGCCCACTCTGGGGCCAACGTCCTGACTTTC
CASSQEAHSGANVLTF
>NA|NA|TRBV7-8|TRBJ2-5
TGTGCCAGCAGCCCATTCCCGTTAGGGGCCCAAGAGACCCAGTACTTC
CASSPFPLGAQETQYF
>TRBD2|once|TRBV19|TRBJ2-2
TGTGCCAGTAGTATGATTGGCGCGGGAGGGGCCGGGGGCACCGGGGAGCTGTTTTTT
CASSMIGAGGAGGTGELFF
>NA|NA|TRBV10-1|TRBJ1-1
TGCGCCAGCAGTGCGAACTCCCCCAGGGCGAACACTGAAGCTTTCTTT
CASSANSPRANTEAFF
>TRBD1|NA|TRBV9|TRBJ1-6
TGTGCCAGCAGCCCGGGACAGGGGAAGTCACCCCTCCACTTT
CASSPGQGKSPLHF
>TRBD2|NA|TRBV27|TRBJ2-1
TGTGCCAGCAGTTTAAGACTAGCGGGAGGAGGTGGAGAGCAGTTCTTC
CASSLRLAGGGGEQFF
>TRBD1|NA|TRBV27|TRBJ2-7
TGTGCCAGCAGCGACCTAGGACAGGGGGGCTACGAGCAGTACTTC
CASSDLGQGGYEQYF
>NA|NA|TRBV6-5|TRBJ2-1
TGTGCCAGCAGTTACTCGTCGGTTAGCTACAATGAGCAGTTCTTC
CASSYSSVSYNEQFF
>NA|NA|TRBV7-3|TRBJ2-2
TGTGCCAGCAGCTTACAGAGTTCGGGGAACACCGGGGAGCTGTTTTTT
CASSLQSSGNTGELFF
>NA|NA|TRBV6-5|TRBJ2-2
TGTGCCAGCAGTTACGGGGGGGCTGTCGGGGAGCTGTTTTTT
CASSYGGAVGELFF
>NA|NA|TRBV4-1|TRBJ2-5
TGCGCCAGCAGCCAAGCCTCCTCCCGAGGGAGGGGGGAGACCCAGTACTTC
CASSQASSRGRGETQYF
>NA|NA|TRBV7-8|TRBJ2-7
TGTGCCAGCAGCGCAGGTAGCGGCAGCTCCTACGAGCAGTACTTC
CASSAGSGSSYEQYF
>NA|NA|TRBV19|TRBJ2-7
TGTGCCAGTAGTCCTGAGGGCATCTACGAGCAGTACTTC
CASSPEGIYEQYF
>NA|NA|TRBV6-1|TRBJ2-3
TGTGCCAGCAGTGAAGCGCTTACGACAGGAGACACAGATACGCAGTATTTT
CASSEALTTGDTDTQYF
>TRBD1|NA|TRBV29-1|TRBJ1-1
TGCAGCGTTTCACAGGGGGCTGAAGCTTTCTTT
CSVSQGAEAFF